The entry below gives a single T cell receptor (beta chain) sequence along with its context. What this receptor recognizes is not known. No base qualities exist here, and no much larger clone lies one base off it. This sample is part of a study of T cell responses to AZD1222 COVID-19 vaccine (TCRdb year 2021). For the wider study: AZD1222 recipients whose second dose came at about 4 weeks and those whose second dose came at about 12 weeks were combined into one group, since spike-specific TCR depth and breadth did not differ between the two schedules. A total of about 240 trial participants underwent TCR sequencing, of whom some 210 received two doses of AZD1222 and about 26 received two doses of the MenACWY control vaccine. Trial participants were enrolled by age into subgroups of 18-55, 56-69 and 70-plus years, and roughly 150, 30 and 60 TCR-sequenced participants, respectively, were included in these subgroups.

The CDR3 regions of human TCRbeta chains were analyzed by immunosequencing. The original pipeline was this. Repertoire TCRs were matched against a reference library of SARS-CoV-2-specific TCRs generated with the MIRA antigen-specificity platform. Breadth meant the fraction of unique TCRs that were SARS-CoV-2-associated, whereas depth meant the fraction of total T cells that were SARS-CoV-2-associated. Using the MIRA data, each spike-specific TCR was mapped to the spike region that the TCR reacts to and placed in a CD4 or CD8 class. Log10-transformed breadth and depth values were compared by one-way ANOVA with Sidak's multiple comparisons tests. The table was pulled from immuneACCESS by TCRdb, which kept in-frame rearrangements only. Such tables lose some clones; where checked, under half of the loss comes from unresolved V genes, and the rest has no known cause. The V and J calls and the clone size are those of that table, but D and trimming were determined from the DNA. The sample table records approximately 90,000 clones; roughly 90% of these occur just once. Jointly, the top ten make up around 3% of the sample.

What the work shows at the level of the full study, not this receptor alone: Conclusions about previously exposed vaccinees were limited because only five to seven AZD1222 recipients were SARS-CoV-2 seropositive at baseline. Nearly half of unique spike-specific TCRs reportedly recognized epitopes outside regions mutated in the B.1.351 and B.1.1.7 variants. Participants were mostly white British and included more females than males, and it was suggested by the authors that clonal diversity may have been underestimated. Because no day 14 peak-response samples were available, repertoires were characterized only after the peak T cell response. After two AZD1222 doses, both the breadth and the depth of spike-specific TCRs were significantly higher than at day 0 and than in MenACWY recipients. The 56-69-year group was small, and its depth increase did not reach significance, likely because of low power. Vaccine-associated CD4 TCRs spanned the whole spike protein, with dominant responses in regions 160-218 and 743-854.

The meaning of the sample's time point label: baseline before first vaccination. The vaccinee samples were drawn from two UK trials, COV001 and COV002, one of which was a single-blind randomized controlled phase 2/3 trial testing AZD1222 (ChAdOx1 nCoV-19) in healthy adults. For TCRbeta chain sequencing, PBMC samples were collected from trial participants at day 0 and at day 28 after the second dose. The germline V gene gives CDR1 as SGHVS and CDR2 as FQNEAQ. The CDR3, from cysteine to phenylalanine, totals 13 residues. Only CDR3 DNA is held: 39 bases, read in frame from base 1. Deletion took 5 bases off V and 8 bases off J, with a span of 15 bases between the germline ends.

The input for sequencing was peripheral blood, taken on day 0 of AZD1222 vaccination. The chain is made from TRBV7-8 and TRBJ1-1, with no reliable assignment of the D segment. This TCR was sampled from an adult in good health. CDR3 loop: CASSTSRVGEAFF. The DNA sequence is TGTGCCAGCAGCACTTCGCGGGTTGGGGAAGCTTTCTTT.